This T cell receptor beta chain stems from a study of T-cell reconstitution after alpha-beta-depleted transplantation in children. The CDR3 has 15 residues. V shed 2 bases and J 2 bases; nucleotides not matched to a gene: 8. Germline V gene sequence: CDR1 DFQATT, CDR2 SNEGSKA (reference sequence). This clonotype was observed a handful of times. A library of TCRbeta sequences, prepared with unique molecular identifiers, was generated. TCRdb reanalysed the PCR reads using MiXCR and keeps one entry per CDR3 protein. This table has about 600,000 distinct CDR3 sequences, under 30% appearing once. The rearrangement joins TRBV20-1 to TRBJ2-5, with 7 bases matching TRBD2. This receptor was identified in a boy in the first two years of life who had a stem cell transplant for acute myeloid leukemia, so the T cells may come from the graft donor. The sequencing here drew on PBMCs, mostly from graft donor cells, taken 360 days after TCRalphabeta/CD19-depleted stem cell transplant. The CDR3 bases are TGCAGTGCTAGAAAGTGGGGGGGAGGTCAAGAGACCCAGTACTTC. Protein: CSARKWGGGQETQYF.